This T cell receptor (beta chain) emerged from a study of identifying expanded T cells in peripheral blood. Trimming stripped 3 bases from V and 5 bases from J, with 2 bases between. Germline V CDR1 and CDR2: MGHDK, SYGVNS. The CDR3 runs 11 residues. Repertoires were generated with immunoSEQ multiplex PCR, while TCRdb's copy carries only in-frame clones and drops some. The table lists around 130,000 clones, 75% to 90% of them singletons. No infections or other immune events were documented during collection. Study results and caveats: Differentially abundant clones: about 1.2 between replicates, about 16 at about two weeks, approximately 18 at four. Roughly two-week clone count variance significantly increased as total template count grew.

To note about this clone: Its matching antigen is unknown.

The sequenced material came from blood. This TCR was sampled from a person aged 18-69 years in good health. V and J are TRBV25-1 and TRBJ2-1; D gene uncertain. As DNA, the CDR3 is TGTGCCAGCAGTGACAACAATGAGCAGTTCTTC. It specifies CASSDNNEQFF.